The rows below give T cell receptor beta chains drawn from one sample of a study of neoadjuvant anti-PD-1 for oral cavity cancer. Here immunoSEQ multiplex PCR was the method, and the copy in TCRdb shows in-frame clones only, minus some. Of about 6,900 clones listed, around three quarters were seen once; the top ten hold around 3.5%. This sample comprised PBMCs, obtained before nivolumab (anti-PD-1) treatment. The receptors were gathered from a person aged 40 to 85 with oral cavity squamous cell carcinoma. The CDR3 runs from the conserved cysteine through the conserved F or W. Each record gives: D gene, J gene, V gene, clone size, CDR3 protein, CDR3 DNA. D genes are given only for firm matches. Clone size is given for some rows only: seen once, a few or many times, or a class if the clone is expanded.

d_call: .; j_call: TRBJ2-7; v_call: TRBV18; clone_size: .; cdr3_aa: CASSPYREAYEQYF; cdr3_nt: TGTGCCAGCTCTCCCTACAGGGAAGCCTACGAGCAGTACTTC
d_call: TRBD1; j_call: TRBJ1-1; v_call: TRBV10-2; clone_size: .; cdr3_aa: CASSLDRGTEAFF; cdr3_nt: TGCGCCAGCAGCCTAGACAGGGGGACTGAAGCTTTCTTT
d_call: .; j_call: TRBJ1-4; v_call: TRBV15; clone_size: .; cdr3_aa: CATSRVIGNEKLFF; cdr3_nt: TGTGCCACCAGCAGAGTTATAGGAAATGAAAAACTGTTTTTT
d_call: TRBD2; j_call: TRBJ2-7; v_call: TRBV9; clone_size: .; cdr3_aa: CASSARDYSVKQYF; cdr3_nt: TGTGCCAGCAGCGCCCGGGACTACAGTGTCAAGCAGTACTTC
d_call: TRBD2; j_call: TRBJ2-1; v_call: TRBV6-5; clone_size: .; cdr3_aa: CASSASGDSYNEQFF; cdr3_nt: TGTGCCAGCAGTGCTAGCGGGGACTCCTACAATGAGCAGTTCTTC
d_call: .; j_call: TRBJ2-1; v_call: TRBV7-7; clone_size: .; cdr3_aa: CASSATGVSEQFF; cdr3_nt: TGTGCCAGCAGCGCGACAGGAGTCTCTGAGCAGTTCTTC
d_call: .; j_call: TRBJ2-7; v_call: TRBV6-6; clone_size: .; cdr3_aa: CASAGYEQYF; cdr3_nt: TGTGCCTCGGCGGGGTACGAGCAGTACTTC
d_call: .; j_call: TRBJ1-6; v_call: TRBV6-5; clone_size: few; cdr3_aa: CASIKLGQSNSPLHF; cdr3_nt: TGTGCCAGCATCAAGCTAGGCCAGTCGAATTCACCCCTCCACTTT
d_call: TRBD1; j_call: TRBJ2-3; v_call: TRBV19; clone_size: .; cdr3_aa: CASSITTGVGTDTQYF; cdr3_nt: TGTGCCAGTAGTATAACAACAGGGGTGGGTACAGATACGCAGTATTTT
d_call: TRBD1; j_call: TRBJ2-7; v_call: TRBV29-1; clone_size: .; cdr3_aa: CSAHRDSPYEQYF; cdr3_nt: TGCAGCGCCCACCGGGACAGTCCCTACGAGCAGTACTTC
d_call: .; j_call: TRBJ1-1; v_call: TRBV6-5; clone_size: few; cdr3_aa: CASSYRSNTEAFF; cdr3_nt: TGTGCCAGCAGTTACCGATCGAACACTGAAGCTTTCTTT
d_call: .; j_call: TRBJ2-5; v_call: TRBV7-2; clone_size: .; cdr3_aa: CASTWGPETQYF; cdr3_nt: TGTGCCAGCACCTGGGGCCCGGAGACCCAGTACTTC
d_call: .; j_call: TRBJ2-4; v_call: TRBV4-3; clone_size: few; cdr3_aa: CASSQGISPKNIQYF; cdr3_nt: TGCGCCAGCAGCCAAGGAATATCGCCAAAAAACATTCAGTACTTC
d_call: .; j_call: TRBJ1-1; v_call: TRBV10-3; clone_size: .; cdr3_aa: CAISGSGGENTEAFF; cdr3_nt: TGTGCCATCTCGGGATCCGGTGGGGAGAACACTGAAGCTTTCTTT
d_call: .; j_call: TRBJ1-1; v_call: TRBV20-1; clone_size: .; cdr3_aa: CSARGNTEAFF; cdr3_nt: TGCAGTGCTAGAGGAAACACTGAAGCTTTCTTT
d_call: .; j_call: TRBJ1-1; v_call: TRBV9; clone_size: .; cdr3_aa: CASSVTALNTEAFF; cdr3_nt: TGTGCCAGCAGCGTAACAGCCTTGAACACTGAAGCTTTCTTT
d_call: .; j_call: TRBJ1-3; v_call: TRBV7-2; clone_size: .; cdr3_aa: CASSSQVLRSGNTIYF; cdr3_nt: TGTGCCAGCAGCTCACAGGTGTTGCGCTCTGGAAACACCATATATTTT
d_call: .; j_call: TRBJ1-2; v_call: TRBV7-9; clone_size: .; cdr3_aa: CASSLDSGRVDYGYTF; cdr3_nt: TGTGCCAGCAGCTTAGATTCAGGGCGAGTAGACTATGGCTACACCTTC
d_call: .; j_call: TRBJ2-7; v_call: TRBV7-2; clone_size: .; cdr3_aa: CASTQGGAYEQYF; cdr3_nt: TGTGCCAGCACCCAAGGCGGTGCCTACGAGCAGTACTTC
d_call: .; j_call: TRBJ2-7; v_call: TRBV27; clone_size: .; cdr3_aa: CASKARDLSYEQYF; cdr3_nt: TGTGCCAGCAAGGCGAGGGACTTATCCTACGAGCAGTACTTC
d_call: .; j_call: TRBJ1-1; v_call: TRBV18; clone_size: .; cdr3_aa: CASSPIRTANTEAFF; cdr3_nt: TGTGCCAGCTCACCAATCCGGACAGCGAACACTGAAGCTTTCTTT
d_call: .; j_call: TRBJ2-7; v_call: TRBV7-2; clone_size: .; cdr3_aa: CASRTGTFEGEQYF; cdr3_nt: TGTGCCAGCAGGACCGGGACTTTCGAGGGCGAGCAGTACTTC
d_call: .; j_call: TRBJ1-1; v_call: TRBV19; clone_size: .; cdr3_aa: CASSSNTGQEAFF; cdr3_nt: TGTGCCAGTAGTTCGAACACAGGGCAGGAAGCTTTCTTT
d_call: .; j_call: TRBJ1-2; v_call: TRBV6-5; clone_size: .; cdr3_aa: CASSSAVGPQGYTF; cdr3_nt: TGTGCCAGCAGTTCGGCAGTGGGGCCACAAGGCTACACCTTC
d_call: TRBD1; j_call: TRBJ1-5; v_call: TRBV27; clone_size: .; cdr3_aa: CASSPQQGGQPQHF; cdr3_nt: TGTGCCAGCAGTCCCCAACAGGGGGGTCAGCCCCAGCATTTT
d_call: .; j_call: TRBJ2-7; v_call: TRBV15; clone_size: .; cdr3_aa: CATSRDRGYEQYF; cdr3_nt: TGTGCCACCAGCAGAGATCGGGGGTACGAGCAGTACTTC
d_call: .; j_call: TRBJ2-3; v_call: TRBV27; clone_size: .; cdr3_aa: CASSWGPTKTQYF; cdr3_nt: TGTGCCAGCAGTTGGGGGCCCACAAAAACGCAGTATTTT
d_call: .; j_call: TRBJ2-1; v_call: TRBV28; clone_size: .; cdr3_aa: CASSSLGRTEQFF; cdr3_nt: TGTGCCAGCAGTTCCCTCGGACGGACTGAGCAGTTCTTC
d_call: TRBD1; j_call: TRBJ1-2; v_call: TRBV4-3; clone_size: .; cdr3_aa: CASSQLSAGGFDYGYTF; cdr3_nt: TGCGCCAGCAGCCAACTTTCGGCAGGGGGGTTCGACTATGGCTACACCTTC
d_call: TRBD1; j_call: TRBJ1-2; v_call: TRBV7-8; clone_size: .; cdr3_aa: CASTRQGYYGYTF; cdr3_nt: TGTGCCAGCACCCGACAGGGGTACTATGGCTACACCTTC
d_call: TRBD1; j_call: TRBJ2-7; v_call: TRBV7-6; clone_size: .; cdr3_aa: CASSPPSGTGASEQYF; cdr3_nt: TGTGCCAGCAGCCCTCCCTCCGGGACAGGGGCTAGCGAGCAGTACTTC
d_call: .; j_call: TRBJ2-3; v_call: TRBV5-1; clone_size: .; cdr3_aa: CASSRGTSTPVDTQYF; cdr3_nt: TGCGCCAGCAGCCGGGGGACTTCCACCCCGGTTGATACGCAGTATTTT
d_call: TRBD1; j_call: TRBJ2-7; v_call: TRBV18; clone_size: few; cdr3_aa: CASSLKAGTGYYEQYF; cdr3_nt: TGTGCCAGCTCACTAAAGGCCGGGACAGGGTACTACGAGCAGTACTTC
d_call: TRBD1; j_call: TRBJ1-1; v_call: TRBV4-1; clone_size: once; cdr3_aa: CASSRTGGPWANSEAFF; cdr3_nt: TGCGCCAGCAGCCGGACAGGGGGGCCATGGGCGAACTCTGAAGCTTTCTTT
d_call: .; j_call: TRBJ1-2; v_call: TRBV30; clone_size: .; cdr3_aa: CAWSVGDEWGYTF; cdr3_nt: TGTGCCTGGAGTGTAGGGGACGAGTGGGGCTACACCTTC
d_call: TRBD1; j_call: TRBJ1-4; v_call: TRBV19; clone_size: once; cdr3_aa: CASSIDRDRATNEKLFF; cdr3_nt: TGTGCCAGTAGTATCGACCGGGACAGGGCTACTAATGAAAAACTGTTTTTT
d_call: .; j_call: TRBJ2-6; v_call: TRBV7-2; clone_size: .; cdr3_aa: CASSLHRAGSGANVLTF; cdr3_nt: TGTGCCAGCAGCTTACATCGGGCCGGCTCTGGGGCCAACGTCCTGACTTTC
d_call: .; j_call: TRBJ2-4; v_call: TRBV7-2; clone_size: .; cdr3_aa: CASSLDRATKNIQYF; cdr3_nt: TGTGCCAGCAGCTTAGACAGGGCGACCAAAAACATTCAGTACTTC
d_call: .; j_call: TRBJ1-1; v_call: TRBV6-6; clone_size: .; cdr3_aa: CASRSFMGPGEAFF; cdr3_nt: TGTGCCAGCAGGAGTTTCATGGGTCCGGGGGAAGCTTTCTTT
d_call: TRBD2; j_call: TRBJ2-3; v_call: TRBV4-3; clone_size: .; cdr3_aa: CASSQRGGGPTDTQYF; cdr3_nt: TGCGCCAGCAGCCAGCGGGGGGGAGGGCCCACAGATACGCAGTATTTT
d_call: .; j_call: TRBJ2-1; v_call: TRBV7-8; clone_size: .; cdr3_aa: CASSLAWDEQFF; cdr3_nt: TGTGCCAGCAGCTTAGCCTGGGATGAGCAGTTCTTC
d_call: TRBD1; j_call: TRBJ1-4; v_call: TRBV6-1; clone_size: .; cdr3_aa: CASTPTGIEKLFF; cdr3_nt: TGTGCCAGCACCCCGACAGGGATTGAAAAACTGTTTTTT
d_call: TRBD1; j_call: TRBJ1-1; v_call: TRBV5-1; clone_size: .; cdr3_aa: CASSPIRGTEAFF; cdr3_nt: TGCGCCAGCAGCCCGATCAGGGGGACTGAAGCTTTCTTT
d_call: .; j_call: TRBJ2-2; v_call: TRBV27; clone_size: .; cdr3_aa: CASSSGAMHTGELFF; cdr3_nt: TGTGCCAGCAGTTCGGGGGCGATGCACACCGGGGAGCTGTTTTTT
d_call: TRBD1; j_call: TRBJ2-2; v_call: TRBV11-3; clone_size: .; cdr3_aa: CASSQGPDRGTGELFF; cdr3_nt: TGTGCCAGCAGCCAAGGACCGGACAGGGGCACCGGGGAGCTGTTTTTT
d_call: .; j_call: TRBJ1-3; v_call: TRBV9; clone_size: once; cdr3_aa: CASSSTDGNTIYF; cdr3_nt: TGTGCCAGCAGCTCTACAGATGGAAACACCATATATTTT
d_call: TRBD1; j_call: TRBJ1-2; v_call: TRBV7-8; clone_size: few; cdr3_aa: CASSLEYQGDNGYTF; cdr3_nt: TGTGCCAGCAGCTTAGAATATCAGGGGGACAATGGCTACACCTTC
d_call: .; j_call: TRBJ1-2; v_call: TRBV9; clone_size: .; cdr3_aa: CASSPTLRNYGYTF; cdr3_nt: TGTGCCAGCAGCCCAACCTTGAGGAACTATGGCTACACCTTC
d_call: .; j_call: TRBJ1-2; v_call: TRBV7-3; clone_size: .; cdr3_aa: CASSLNGPGASYGYTF; cdr3_nt: TGTGCCAGCAGCTTAAATGGGCCAGGGGCCAGCTATGGCTACACCTTC
d_call: .; j_call: TRBJ1-5; v_call: TRBV10-3; clone_size: .; cdr3_aa: CAISESGRSGQPQHF; cdr3_nt: TGTGCCATCAGTGAGTCGGGGAGGTCCGGTCAGCCCCAGCATTTT
d_call: TRBD1; j_call: TRBJ1-1; v_call: TRBV19; clone_size: .; cdr3_aa: CASWDRGVMGTEAFF; cdr3_nt: TGTGCCAGCTGGGACAGGGGGGTGATGGGGACTGAAGCTTTCTTT
d_call: TRBD1; j_call: TRBJ2-1; v_call: TRBV11-1; clone_size: .; cdr3_aa: CASSVSWDRGSIEQFF; cdr3_nt: TGTGCCAGCAGCGTTAGTTGGGACAGGGGGTCAATTGAGCAGTTCTTC
d_call: TRBD1; j_call: TRBJ1-1; v_call: TRBV5-1; clone_size: .; cdr3_aa: CASSSGQVLLNTEAFF; cdr3_nt: TGCGCCAGCAGCTCGGGACAGGTTCTTTTGAACACTGAAGCTTTCTTT
d_call: .; j_call: TRBJ1-1; v_call: TRBV14; clone_size: .; cdr3_aa: CASSQEWVTEAFF; cdr3_nt: TGTGCCAGCAGCCAAGAATGGGTTACTGAAGCTTTCTTT
d_call: .; j_call: TRBJ2-3; v_call: TRBV29-1; clone_size: once; cdr3_aa: CSVATGGAADTQYF; cdr3_nt: TGCAGCGTTGCGACGGGCGGGGCGGCAGATACGCAGTATTTT